One and the same sample provided the 2 T cell receptor beta chains below, sequenced in a study of response to subunit inactivated influenza vaccine. TCRdb re-called the RT-PCR reads through MiXCR, storing one row per CDR3 protein. This sample has roughly 500,000 distinct CDR3 sequences, with about 15% found just once. The sample was CD4+ T cells sorted from PBMCs, taken less than 25 months after vaccination. The source is a man between 45 and 75 years old who received an inactivated influenza vaccine.

The J gene is TRBJ2-7, the V gene TRBV27; 11 nucleotides align to TRBD1. Germline trimming cut 5 bases from V and 3 bases from J; bases unmatched to any gene: 6. Germline CDR1 reads MNHEY; CDR2 reads SMNVEV (reference sequence). The CDR3 consists of 15 residues. CDR3 loop: CASSPRGQGGYEQYF. DNA for the CDR3: TGTGCCAGCAGTCCGCGGGGACAGGGGGGCTACGAGCAGTACTTC.

This clonotype was picked up a small number of times. The V and J genes are TRBV10-3 and TRBJ2-3; maybe TRBD1 (6 bases). The V gene lost 4 bases and the J gene lost 2 bases, with 19 bases spanning the gap. Looked up from germline, CDR1 is ENHRY and CDR2 is SYGVKD. This CDR3 has 17 residues. Here the CDR3 DNA reads TGTGCCATCAGTGCCCGGCCGGACAGAGGCCCCACAGATACGCAGTATTTT. Protein sequence: CAISARPDRGPTDTQYF.